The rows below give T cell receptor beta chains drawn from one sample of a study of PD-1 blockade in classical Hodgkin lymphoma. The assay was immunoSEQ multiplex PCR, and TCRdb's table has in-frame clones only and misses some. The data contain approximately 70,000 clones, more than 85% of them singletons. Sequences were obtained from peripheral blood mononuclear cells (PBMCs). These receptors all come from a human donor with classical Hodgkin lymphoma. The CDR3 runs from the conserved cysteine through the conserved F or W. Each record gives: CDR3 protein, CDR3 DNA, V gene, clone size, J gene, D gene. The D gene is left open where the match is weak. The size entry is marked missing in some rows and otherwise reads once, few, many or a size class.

CDR3 protein: CASSDLEGWTEAFF
CDR3 DNA: TGTGCCAGCAGTGACCTTGAGGGGTGGACTGAAGCTTTCTTT
V gene: TRBV2
clone size: NA
J gene: TRBJ1-1
D gene: NA

CDR3 protein: CASSIFAGATSYEQYF
CDR3 DNA: TGTGCCAGTAGTATTTTCGCGGGGGCTACCTCCTACGAGCAGTACTTC
V gene: TRBV19
clone size: NA
J gene: TRBJ2-7
D gene: NA

CDR3 protein: CASSLALGGGEQYF
CDR3 DNA: TGTGCCAGCAGCTTAGCGCTGGGGGGGGGCGAGCAGTACTTC
V gene: TRBV7-6
clone size: NA
J gene: TRBJ2-7
D gene: TRBD2

CDR3 protein: CASSWPQGDMNTEAFF
CDR3 DNA: TGTGCCAGCAGTTGGCCTCAGGGGGACATGAACACTGAAGCTTTCTTT
V gene: TRBV2
clone size: NA
J gene: TRBJ1-1
D gene: TRBD1

CDR3 protein: CASSLQGLNTGELFF
CDR3 DNA: TGTGCCAGCAGCTTACAGGGCTTGAACACCGGGGAGCTGTTTTTT
V gene: TRBV7-9
clone size: NA
J gene: TRBJ2-2
D gene: NA

CDR3 protein: CASSRQGMGSANEKLFF
CDR3 DNA: TGTGCCAGCAGTCGACAGGGAATGGGCTCAGCTAATGAAAAACTGTTTTTT
V gene: TRBV28
clone size: NA
J gene: TRBJ1-4
D gene: TRBD1

CDR3 protein: CATRKTGGSYEQYF
CDR3 DNA: TGTGCCACCAGGAAGACAGGGGGCTCCTACGAGCAGTACTTC
V gene: TRBV15
clone size: NA
J gene: TRBJ2-7
D gene: TRBD1

CDR3 protein: CASTLRASGRADEQFF
CDR3 DNA: TGTGCCAGCACCCTTCGGGCTAGCGGGAGGGCCGATGAGCAGTTCTTC
V gene: TRBV11-2
clone size: NA
J gene: TRBJ2-1
D gene: TRBD2

CDR3 protein: CASSLRLAGNTGELFF
CDR3 DNA: TGTGCCAGCAGCCTAAGACTAGCGGGGAACACCGGGGAGCTGTTTTTT
V gene: TRBV7-6
clone size: NA
J gene: TRBJ2-2
D gene: TRBD2

CDR3 protein: CASSLGQRYGYTF
CDR3 DNA: TGTGCCAGCAGCCTTGGACAGAGATATGGCTACACCTTC
V gene: TRBV5-6
clone size: NA
J gene: TRBJ1-2
D gene: NA

CDR3 protein: CASSRSGGSPYTF
CDR3 DNA: TGTGCCAGCAGCCGGTCAGGTGGCAGCCCCTACACCTTC
V gene: TRBV7-2
clone size: NA
J gene: TRBJ1-2
D gene: NA

CDR3 protein: CASSLSEAGGRKTQYF
CDR3 DNA: TGTGCCAGCAGCTTGTCCGAAGCGGGGGGGCGGAAGACCCAGTACTTC
V gene: TRBV5-6
clone size: NA
J gene: TRBJ2-5
D gene: TRBD2

CDR3 protein: CASSLDRRGGNTIYF
CDR3 DNA: TGTGCCAGCAGCTTAGATCGGCGCGGAGGAAACACCATATATTTT
V gene: TRBV7-6
clone size: NA
J gene: TRBJ1-3
D gene: NA

CDR3 protein: CASGSSGTAVALAFF
CDR3 DNA: TGTGCCAGCGGGTCTTCCGGGACAGCAGTAGCATTGGCTTTCTTT
V gene: TRBV27
clone size: NA
J gene: TRBJ1-1
D gene: TRBD1

CDR3 protein: CASSYTTTNTEAFF
CDR3 DNA: TGTGCCAGCAGTTACACTACCACGAACACTGAAGCTTTCTTT
V gene: TRBV6-5
clone size: NA
J gene: TRBJ1-1
D gene: NA

CDR3 protein: CSVVTGMGQYGYTF
CDR3 DNA: TGCAGCGTGGTGACAGGGATGGGGCAATATGGCTACACCTTC
V gene: TRBV29-1
clone size: NA
J gene: TRBJ1-2
D gene: TRBD1

CDR3 protein: CASTRRGYGYTF
CDR3 DNA: TGTGCCAGTACCCGTCGGGGTTATGGCTACACCTTC
V gene: TRBV19
clone size: NA
J gene: TRBJ1-2
D gene: NA

CDR3 protein: CASSPGTLNEKLFF
CDR3 DNA: TGTGCCAGCAGTCCCGGGACACTCAATGAAAAACTGTTTTTT
V gene: TRBV6-6
clone size: NA
J gene: TRBJ1-4
D gene: NA

CDR3 protein: CASSRQDDTGELFF
CDR3 DNA: TGTGCCAGCAGCCGACAGGATGACACCGGGGAGCTGTTTTTT
V gene: TRBV6-1
clone size: NA
J gene: TRBJ2-2
D gene: NA

CDR3 protein: CASSLPGPLAGEQETQYF
CDR3 DNA: TGTGCCAGCAGCTTACCGGGCCCCCTAGCGGGAGAACAAGAGACCCAGTACTTC
V gene: TRBV7-8
clone size: NA
J gene: TRBJ2-5
D gene: TRBD2

CDR3 protein: CASAGGAEAFF
CDR3 DNA: TGTGCCAGCGCCGGAGGGGCTGAAGCTTTCTTT
V gene: TRBV6-6
clone size: NA
J gene: TRBJ1-1
D gene: NA

CDR3 protein: CASSELIGAGQETQYF
CDR3 DNA: TGTGCCAGCAGTGAATTGATCGGGGCGGGACAAGAGACCCAGTACTTC
V gene: TRBV25-1
clone size: NA
J gene: TRBJ2-5
D gene: NA

CDR3 protein: CSVEVPGRQNEKLFF
CDR3 DNA: TGCAGCGTTGAAGTCCCGGGACGGCAGAATGAAAAACTGTTTTTT
V gene: TRBV29-1
clone size: NA
J gene: TRBJ1-4
D gene: NA

CDR3 protein: CASREGARETQYF
CDR3 DNA: TGTGCCAGCCGGGAAGGGGCCCGCGAGACCCAGTACTTC
V gene: TRBV25-1
clone size: NA
J gene: TRBJ2-5
D gene: NA

CDR3 protein: CASGGWVAGNNEQFF
CDR3 DNA: TGTGCCAGCGGAGGTTGGGTAGCGGGAAACAATGAGCAGTTCTTC
V gene: TRBV7-9
clone size: once
J gene: TRBJ2-1
D gene: TRBD2

CDR3 protein: CASSLQGADYGYTF
CDR3 DNA: TGTGCCAGCAGCTTGCAGGGGGCGGACTATGGCTACACCTTC
V gene: TRBV5-6
clone size: NA
J gene: TRBJ1-2
D gene: TRBD1

CDR3 protein: CASSHGLTDTQYF
CDR3 DNA: TGTGCCAGCAGCCACGGATTAACAGATACGCAGTATTTT
V gene: TRBV5-8
clone size: NA
J gene: TRBJ2-3
D gene: NA

CDR3 protein: CASSEAIFSGGTTDTQYF
CDR3 DNA: TGTGCCAGCAGTGAAGCGATCTTCAGCGGGGGCACCACAGATACGCAGTATTTT
V gene: TRBV2
clone size: NA
J gene: TRBJ2-3
D gene: TRBD2

CDR3 protein: CASSVGHVLQGAEMGYTF
CDR3 DNA: TGTGCCAGCAGCGTAGGACACGTTTTACAGGGGGCTGAGATGGGCTACACCTTC
V gene: TRBV9
clone size: NA
J gene: TRBJ1-2
D gene: TRBD1

CDR3 protein: CASSLAGFGYTF
CDR3 DNA: TGTGCCAGCAGCTTAGCAGGGTTTGGCTACACCTTC
V gene: TRBV7-8
clone size: NA
J gene: TRBJ1-2
D gene: NA

CDR3 protein: CASSQLSRAPERGYTF
CDR3 DNA: TGCGCCAGCAGCCAACTCTCCCGGGCCCCCGAGCGGGGCTACACCTTC
V gene: TRBV4-1
clone size: once
J gene: TRBJ1-2
D gene: NA

CDR3 protein: CASSLDGLVGEQYF
CDR3 DNA: TGTGCCAGCAGCTTAGATGGCTTGGTGGGCGAGCAGTACTTC
V gene: TRBV7-9
clone size: NA
J gene: TRBJ2-7
D gene: NA

CDR3 protein: CASSTRGGKDEQYF
CDR3 DNA: TGTGCCAGCTCAACCAGGGGGGGGAAGGACGAGCAGTACTTC
V gene: TRBV18
clone size: few
J gene: TRBJ2-7
D gene: NA

CDR3 protein: CASSLGSNTEAFF
CDR3 DNA: TGTGCCAGCAGCTTAGGGTCGAACACTGAAGCTTTCTTT
V gene: TRBV7-9
clone size: NA
J gene: TRBJ1-1
D gene: NA

CDR3 protein: CATSRGDSFYQETQYF
CDR3 DNA: TGTGCCACCAGCAGGGGGGACAGCTTTTACCAAGAGACCCAGTACTTC
V gene: TRBV15
clone size: NA
J gene: TRBJ2-5
D gene: TRBD1

CDR3 protein: CASSVEYNEQFF
CDR3 DNA: TGTGCCAGCAGTGTGGAGTACAATGAGCAGTTCTTC
V gene: TRBV2
clone size: once
J gene: TRBJ2-1
D gene: NA

CDR3 protein: CASSYSNRANTEAFF
CDR3 DNA: TGTGCCAGCAGTTACTCTAACAGGGCGAACACTGAAGCTTTCTTT
V gene: TRBV6-5
clone size: NA
J gene: TRBJ1-1
D gene: NA

CDR3 protein: CASSLASGTVEAFF
CDR3 DNA: TGTGCCAGCTCACTGGCGTCCGGGACAGTAGAAGCTTTCTTT
V gene: TRBV18
clone size: once
J gene: TRBJ1-1
D gene: TRBD1

CDR3 protein: CASSSRQLSYGYTF
CDR3 DNA: TGTGCCAGCAGCTCGAGACAGCTATCATATGGCTACACCTTC
V gene: TRBV9
clone size: NA
J gene: TRBJ1-2
D gene: NA

CDR3 protein: CASSQDWGVYGYTF
CDR3 DNA: TGCGCCAGCAGCCAAGATTGGGGGGTCTATGGCTACACCTTC
V gene: TRBV4-3
clone size: NA
J gene: TRBJ1-2
D gene: NA

CDR3 protein: CASTTSPKGGYTF
CDR3 DNA: TGTGCCAGCACCACATCTCCCAAGGGAGGCTACACCTTC
V gene: TRBV7-9
clone size: NA
J gene: TRBJ1-2
D gene: NA